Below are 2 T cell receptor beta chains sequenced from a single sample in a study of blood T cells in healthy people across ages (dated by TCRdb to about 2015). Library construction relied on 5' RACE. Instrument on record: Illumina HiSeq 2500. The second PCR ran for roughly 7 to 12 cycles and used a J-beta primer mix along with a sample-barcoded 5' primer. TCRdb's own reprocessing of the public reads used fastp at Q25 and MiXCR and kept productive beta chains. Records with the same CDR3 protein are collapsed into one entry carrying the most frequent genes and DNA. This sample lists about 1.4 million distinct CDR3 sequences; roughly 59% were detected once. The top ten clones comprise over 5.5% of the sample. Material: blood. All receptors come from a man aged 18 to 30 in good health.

DNA of the CDR3: TGTGCCAGCAGTAGGACTGAAGCTTTCTTT. As protein: CASSRTEAFF. V is TRBV2 and J is TRBJ1-1; no reliable D call. The CDR3 runs 10 residues. The V and J ends lost 5 bases and 5 bases respectively, with 3 bases between them. Germline V CDR1 and CDR2: SNHLY, FYNNEI.

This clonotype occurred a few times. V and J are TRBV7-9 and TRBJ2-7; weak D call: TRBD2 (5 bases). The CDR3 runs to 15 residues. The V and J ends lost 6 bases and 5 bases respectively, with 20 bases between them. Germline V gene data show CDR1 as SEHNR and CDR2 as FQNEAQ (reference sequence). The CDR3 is CASRINGLAENEQYF. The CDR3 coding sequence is TGTGCCAGCAGGATTAACGGGCTAGCCGAAAACGAGCAGTACTTC.